The source of this T cell receptor beta chain is a study of blood T cell repertoires in COVID-19. The method was immunoSEQ multiplex PCR; TCRdb's version includes in-frame clones alone and lacks a portion of them. Among 200,000 to 250,000 clones, more than 75% were seen once, and the ten largest hold more than 6.5%. CDR1 is MNHEY and CDR2 is SVGEGT in the germline V gene. The CDR3 has 13 residues. Trimming took off 4 bases at V and 8 bases at J, with 14 bases between the two ends. This sequence was found in a woman aged 65 to 85 with active or convalescent COVID-19. This chain uses TRBV6-2 or TRBV6-3 with TRBJ1-2; D might be TRBD1 (6 bases). The material sequenced was peripheral blood. The CDR3 spells CASSFGRGRGYTF. The DNA of the CDR3 is TGTGCCAGCAGTTTCGGCAGGGGAAGAGGCTACACCTTC.